This T cell receptor (beta chain) was recovered during a study of blood T cell repertoires in COVID-19 (dated by TCRdb to the early 2020s). Background on the whole study: Collaborator samples came from the United States, Italy and Spain and covered acute and convalescent phases of COVID-19. The material from the prospective study consisted of cDNA or gDNA derived from T cells, B-cell-depleted T cells, or PBMCs. Deeply sampled blood TCRbeta repertoires from subjects exposed to, actively infected with, or recovered from COVID-19 were included in the dataset. The repertoires were released in a freely available public database meant as a resource for research on the immune response to SARS-CoV-2. Samples were obtained from the ongoing ImmuneRACE study (first 160 participants) and from some 1,300 subjects provided by 6 global collaborators. The sample metadata nearly always contained a de-identified subject ID, COVID-19 status, age in years and sex. Where HLA class I and class II types were available, the types were taken from metadata supplied by the sample provider, not from assay-based typing. Here is what the overall study found, with its caveats: Clinical and demographic metadata were provided uncurated, with the amount varying by source and participant.

Concerning this clone itself: What antigen it recognizes has not been identified. Base qualities are not at hand, and no much larger clone is one base apart.

Whole blood was collected in K2EDTA tubes by collaborating institutions according to the institutions' own protocols. For TCRbeta analysis, collaborators shipped samples as frozen whole blood, isolated PBMCs, or DNA extracted from either of those sample types. The immunoSEQ Assay, a bias-controlled multiplex PCR, was used to amplify TCRbeta CDR3 regions from genomic DNA. In the paper's pipeline: Nucleated cell counts per sample were estimated from amplification of reference gene primers within the assay. To quantify the absolute abundance of each unique TCRbeta CDR3 rearrangement, sequence reads were collapsed and filtered. For each sample, productive Simpson clonality was calculated as the square root of Simpson's diversity index across productive rearrangements. TCRdb's version of the immuneACCESS table is confined to in-frame rearrangements and falls short of the full clone set. An unresolved V gene accounts for under half of the shortfall where checked; the remainder is of unknown origin. V and J calls and clone size are copied from that table; D and trimming were computed from the DNA. In all, the sample holds 250,000 to 300,000 clones, and around four fifths of those were seen once. Together, the top ten hold approximately 5.3% of the sample.

The CDR3 runs 16 amino acids, cysteine and phenylalanine included. Of the read, only the CDR3 DNA is kept; its 48 bases are in frame from base 1. Sample: peripheral blood. The V and J genes are TRBV12-2 and TRBJ1-3; the table assigns TRBD1, which was not confirmed against the DNA. TRBV12-2 is a pseudogene segment. This TCR was recovered from a man aged 80 or over with acute or convalescent COVID-19. The DNA sequence is as follows: TGTGCAAGTCGCTTAGCGGGGACAGGCCCTGGAAACACCATATATTTT. The translation is CASRLAGTGPGNTIYF.